This T cell receptor (beta chain) is drawn from a study of CD8 T cells in ankylosing spondylitis. Regarding the study as a whole: As for the disease-linked clones, they showed a CD8+ phenotype and occurred at relatively low frequencies in peripheral blood. In synovial fluid and blood from reactive arthritis, some motif variants were previously reported.

In its sample, this clonotype was seen many times. The antigen is unknown. Construction of TCR beta libraries was performed using quantitative 5'-RACE with molecular barcodes. TCRdb re-derived calls from the 5' RACE reads in MiXCR, one entry per CDR3 protein. The data show 90,000 to 100,000 distinct CDR3 sequences, with roughly 8.3% seen just once and about a tenth held by the top ten. Germline V lookup: CDR1 MNHEY, CDR2 SVGEGT. Trimming took 6 bases from V and 0 from J; bases not matched to a gene: 2. The CDR3 has 14 amino acids. The sample was blood, either unsorted or a sorted T cell fraction (not recorded which). The chain links TRBV6-2 or TRBV6-3 to TRBJ1-1, with 9 bases aligning to TRBD1. The origin of this receptor is a male donor with ankylosing spondylitis or in good health (not recorded which). The CDR3 reads CASSRDRVNTEAFF. CDR3 nucleotides: TGTGCCAGCAGCCGGGACAGGGTGAACACTGAAGCTTTCTTT.